This entry describes one T cell receptor beta chain. There is no known antigen for this receptor. It has no much larger one-base neighbor in the sample; base qualities were not kept. The receptor library was made with RACE. Sequencer: NextSeq 500. Library preparation attached unique molecular identifiers to individual cDNA molecules for quantitative, reproducible TCR counting. Each blood RNA sample was used to sequence both TCR alpha and TCR beta chains. As for the original processing: A median of about 87,000 TCRs per sample was observed, with a range of about 23,224 to 700,000. The Decombinator software suite was used to annotate the V, J and CDR3 of the TCR reads. For the PS versus PT1 abundance plots, all samples were subsampled to the same number of TCRs (28,000). TCRs were defined as expanded if absent before sensitization and observed at least eight times at the 2-week time point. TCRdb trimmed the raw reads at Q25, called clones with MiXCR and kept productive beta chains. When rows share a CDR3 protein, they turn into one entry using the most common DNA and genes. The V and J calls come from TCRdb's annotation, not from the publication. In this sample the table shows approximately 80,000 distinct CDR3 sequences, 10% to 15% of which occur a single time. The ten largest account for 5.7% of the sample.

These data are taken from a study of human T cells and chemical hapten exposure (dated by TCRdb to about 2021). At the level of the whole study: For sensitization, 2% DPC in acetone was applied to a roughly 2 cm by roughly 2 cm area of upper inner arm skin. This study followed changes in the peripheral blood TCR repertoire in vivo during primary and secondary sensitization of alopecia patients to the hapten diphenylcyclopropenone (DPC). For TCR sequencing, blood came from 25 to 35 alopecia patients at anywhere from one to four time points (pre-sensitization, 2, 6 and 24 weeks). Patch tests used Finn chambers with 0.01% DPC on the upper back, scored after 6 days by International Contact Dermatitis Research Group standards. Blood samples were taken from patients before sensitization (week 0) and at 2, 6 and about 24 weeks after DPC sensitization. Libraries were pooled for sequencing, and per-sample TCR yields varied mainly because of small differences in library volumes within the pool. Alopecia areata with under or over 50% scalp involvement, alopecia totalis and alopecia universalis were represented in the patient cohort, which was mostly female. Throughout the roughly 23-week study period, patients were also given weekly therapeutic DPC doses on the scalp.

The germline V gene encodes CDR1 SQVTM and CDR2 ANQGSEA. The CDR3 measures 11 amino acids from cysteine to phenylalanine. The sequence is cut down to CDR3 DNA, 33 bases in frame from base 1. The V end loses 7 bases and the J end loses 5 bases, and a stretch of 11 bases separates them. What this sample's time point label stands for: patch test 3, about 24 weeks after DPC sensitization. The treatment or condition label, as the study defines it: therapeutic diphenylcyclopropenone sensitization with weekly scalp DPC. At each patch-test visit, blood was drawn before the patch test was applied. Eligible patients were aged 18 to 70, diagnosed with alopecia, deemed suitable for DPC therapy, and excluded if pregnant. Total RNA was isolated from unfractionated whole blood collected in Tempus Blood RNA tubes. The study at large found these results: No change with DPC sensitization was found in the number of TCRs above 1 in 1000 frequency, and no evidence of global repertoire structure alterations was found. All patients had alopecia, a presumed autoimmune disease, so their immune response might differ from that of healthy individuals. Patch test score correlated positively with the number of PT1 expanded TCRs, reaching significance at thresholds 8, 16 and 32 but not at 4. After repeated subsampling, changes were observed in the strength of the expansion versus patch-test correlation and in the threshold at which the correlation became significant. Expanded TCRs formed significantly more large CDR3 similarity clusters than pre-sensitization or healthy control sets, consistent with antigen-driven responses.

This clonotype was obtained from a woman aged 45-65 years with alopecia areata. Some clones in this sample may be carry-over from other donors' samples. The V gene is TRBV29-1 and the J gene is TRBJ1-1; the D region possibly corresponds to TRBD1 (5 bases align). Source: whole blood, taken in connection with sensitization to the hapten diphenylcyclopropenone (DPC). The CDR3 region reads CSALRGTEAFF. The DNA reads as follows: TGCAGCGCTCTCCGGGGGACTGAAGCTTTCTTT.